This TCR beta chain originates from a study of human T cells and chemical hapten exposure. Study information: Patch tests containing 0.01% DPC, applied to the upper back, were read at 6 days. Small volume differences among pooled libraries mainly caused per-sample TCR yield variation.

V lost 3 bases and J lost 8, with 20 bases in between. Germline V CDR1 and CDR2: MDHEN, SYDVKM. This CDR3 has 16 residues. TCRdb independently ran MiXCR on the RACE reads; one entry per CDR3 protein. The sample records roughly 94,000 distinct CDR3 sequences, roughly a tenth being singletons. This sample's time point: patch test 2, 6 weeks after DPC sensitization. Described treatment: therapeutic diphenylcyclopropenone sensitization with weekly scalp DPC. Blood draws came first, before each patch test. Unfractionated whole blood served as the source for total RNA extraction. V gene TRBV28 combines with J gene TRBJ2-1; maybe TRBD2 (6 bases). Here the sequenced sample was whole blood, taken in connection with sensitization to the hapten diphenylcyclopropenone (DPC). The sequence was collected from a woman aged 40 to 50 with alopecia areata. Some clones in this sample may be carry-over from other donors' samples. DNA of the CDR3: TGTGCCAGCAGTTTTTCGGCAGTTCCTTGGGGGGATGAGCAGTTCTTC. Translating it yields CASSFSAVPWGDEQFF.